What follows are 25 T cell receptor beta chains derived from one specimen sequenced in a study of cytomegalovirus exposure and HLA in healthy donors. The PCR used 60 Vbeta and 13 Jbeta primers. Some clones are missing from TCRdb's copy, which holds only in-frame ones; the method was immunoSEQ multiplex PCR. The sample carries 150,000 to 200,000 clones, around 83% recorded once. Specimen: PBMCs. These receptors originate from a man aged 45-65 years in good health and CMV-seropositive.

This clone was recorded a few times. The rearrangement links TRBV6-5 to TRBJ1-1; D remains unclear. V lost 6 bases, J lost 4 bases, and 18 bases lay in between. This CDR3 is built from 15 residues. Germline V gene lookup returns CDR1 MNHEY and CDR2 SVGAGI. CDR3 region: CASRTPTPAGTEAFF. CDR3 DNA sequence: TGTGCCAGCAGAACCCCAACCCCGGCAGGCACTGAAGCTTTCTTT.

The chain has TRBV19 and TRBJ2-3, with 10 bases that match TRBD1. CDR3 length equals 17 residues. From germline, CDR1 is LNHDA and CDR2 SQIVND (reference sequence). V dropped 3 bases and J dropped 1; count of bases not matched to a gene: 7. CDR3 in amino acids: CASSILYGTGGTDTQYF. The CDR3 nucleotides are TGTGCCAGTAGTATCTTATACGGGACAGGGGGCACAGATACGCAGTATTTT.

The rearrangement uses TRBV9 and TRBJ1-2, with 11 bases that match TRBD1. Germline CDR1 SGDLS, CDR2 YYNGEE. The CDR3 extends over 24 amino acids. V lost 5 bases, J lost 0 bases, and 30 bases stayed unmatched. DNA of the CDR3: TGTGCCAGCAGAGGCGGGACAGGGGGTCTCATCGGACCAAGTACACCGCTAGCTAACTATGGCTACACCTTC. Protein sequence: CASRGGTGGLIGPSTPLANYGYTF.

The V and J genes are TRBV4-1 and TRBJ2-2; TRBD2 matches at 14 bases. The germline V gene has CDR1 MGHRA and CDR2 YSYEKL. J lost 1 base, V lost 6 bases, and 7 bases had no gene match. CDR3 length: 18 residues. The CDR3 DNA follows: TGCGCCAGCAGGCGCGCCGGGACTAGCGGGGGGAACACCGGGGAGCTGTTTTTT. It yields the protein CASRRAGTSGGNTGELFF.

CDR3 sequence (DNA): TGCGCCAGCAGCTTGACAGGGGCCACTGAAGCTTTCTTT. It encodes CASSLTGATEAFF. The rearrangement uses TRBV5-1 and TRBJ1-1; 7 nucleotides agree with TRBD1. Germline V lookup: CDR1 SGHRS, CDR2 YFSETQ. There are 13 residues in the CDR3. Trimming cost V 1 base and J 4 bases; bases outside gene matches: 1.

This clone came up a few times. The V gene is TRBV28, the J gene TRBJ1-1, with a possible D match to TRBD1 (5 bases). This CDR3 comprises 13 residues. From germline, CDR1 is MDHEN and CDR2 SYDVKM. The V end lost 8 bases, the J end lost 4 bases, and 14 bases lay between the germline ends. The CDR3 loop reads CASVGGAPTEAFF. The CDR3 region has the DNA TGTGCCAGCGTGGGAGGGGCGCCCACTGAAGCTTTCTTT.

Points on this clone: The same CDR3 arises from other DNA sequences in this sample as well. This chain uses TRBV18 with TRBJ2-7; possible D gene TRBD2, 6 bases. V gave up 0 bases and J gave up 2 bases, with 8 bases separating them. This CDR3 region has 14 residues. Germline loops: CDR1 KGHSH, CDR2 LQKENI. The CDR3 protein is CASSPPAGTYEQYF. CDR3 nucleotides: TGTGCCAGCTCACCACCGGCGGGGACCTACGAGCAGTACTTC.

The V gene is TRBV19, the J gene TRBJ2-3; 16 nucleotides match TRBD2. V shed 7 bases and J 0 bases; nucleotides not matched to a gene: 4. This CDR3 spans 17 amino acids. Germline V CDR1 and CDR2: LNHDA, SQIVND (reference sequence). CDR3 sequence reads: CASTGLAGGRSTDTQYF. CDR3 DNA sequence: TGTGCCAGTACGGGACTAGCGGGGGGGAGAAGCACAGATACGCAGTATTTT.

The chain joins TRBV9 to TRBJ1-4; 9 bases fit TRBD1. The CDR3 sequence is 14 residues long. Germline CDR1 and CDR2: SGDLS and YYNGEE. V lost 4 bases, J lost 7 bases, and 5 bases stayed unmatched. DNA for the CDR3: TGTGCCAGCAGCCCCGGGACAGGGCTTGAAAAACTGTTTTTT. This translates into CASSPGTGLEKLFF.

V gene TRBV6-5 combines with J gene TRBJ2-2; TRBD1 is a possible D gene (6 bases). Trimming pared 10 bases from V and 5 bases from J, leaving 11 bases between. CDR3 size: 12 residues. The germline V gene has CDR1 MNHEY and CDR2 SVGAGI. CDR3: CATTQGTGELFF. Written as DNA, the CDR3 is TGTGCCACCACCCAGGGGACCGGGGAGCTGTTTTTT.

This chain connects TRBV21-1 to TRBJ2-2; the tabulated D call, TRBD1, remains unverified against the DNA. TRBV21-1 represents a pseudogene. The CDR3 runs to 22 residues. This CDR3 is CASSLRTGGLFTLLLNTGELFF. CDR3 coding DNA: TGTGCCAGCAGCCTAAGGACAGGGGGCCTCTTTACCCTTCTCTTGAACACCGGGGAGCTGTTTTTT.

The J gene is TRBJ2-1, the V gene TRBV6-5, with D unresolved. Germline CDR1 is MNHEY and CDR2 is SVGAGI. The length of the CDR3 is 12 residues. Trimming pared 0 bases from V and 6 bases from J, leaving 3 bases between. The CDR3 DNA reads TGTGCCAGCAGTTACTCCGGCAATGAGCAGTTCTTC. Translated, it gives CASSYSGNEQFF.

This clone was detected only a few times. J is TRBJ1-2 and V is TRBV12-5; 8 bases line up with TRBD1. Germline V gives CDR1 LGHNT, CDR2 FRNRAP. There are 14 residues in the CDR3. Unmatched junction bases numbered 8, after V lost 5 bases and J lost 6 bases. CDR3 residues: CASGRQGISDGYTF. For the CDR3, the DNA is TGTGCTAGTGGTCGACAGGGGATATCAGATGGCTACACCTTC.

This clone occurred once. This rearrangement joins TRBV9 to TRBJ1-2; TRBD1 might be the D (6 bases). This CDR3 has 15 amino acids. Germline V gene lookup returns CDR1 SGDLS and CDR2 YYNGEE. Trimming stripped 4 bases from V and 7 bases from J, with 20 bases between. The CDR3 DNA follows: TGTGCCAGCAGCAACGACCCAGGGGTTTCGGGTGGCTACACCTTC. This gives the protein CASSNDPGVSGGYTF. Looking up the rest from reference TRBV9 and TRBJ1-2 gives the full variable domain: DSGVTQTPKHLITATGQRVTLRCSPRSGDLSVYWYQQSLDQGLQFLIQYYNGEERAKGNILERFSAQQFPDLHSELNLSSLELGDSALYFCASSNDPGVSGGYTFGSGTRLTVV.

The J gene is TRBJ2-7, the V gene TRBV4-1, with 11 bases aligning to TRBD2. The junction had 9 bases not matched to a gene; V was cut back by 8 bases and J by 6 bases. Germline V lookup: CDR1 MGHRA, CDR2 YSYEKL. The CDR3 runs 14 residues. The CDR3: CASRAGLAVREQYF. The CDR3 DNA follows: TGCGCCAGCCGCGCGGGACTAGCGGTACGCGAGCAGTACTTC.

The chain couples TRBV7-6 to TRBJ2-7, with D perhaps TRBD1 (5 bases). The CDR3 consists of 15 residues. The germline gives CDR1 SGHVS, CDR2 FNYEAQ. V lost 0 bases, J lost 1 base, and 10 bases lay in between. The CDR3 coding sequence is TGTGCCAGCAGCTTAGCCGACAGCAGATCCTACGAGCAGTACTTC. This gives the protein CASSLADSRSYEQYF.

The chain joins TRBV28 to TRBJ2-1, with 10 bases identical to TRBD2. This CDR3 spans 16 amino acids. Germline lookup yields CDR1 MDHEN and CDR2 SYDVKM. The CDR3 region is CVRAGERGGSYNEQFF. For the CDR3, the DNA is TGTGTTAGGGCGGGGGAGCGGGGGGGCTCCTACAATGAGCAGTTCTTC.

This clone was counted once. CDR3 DNA sequence: TGTGCCGCGGACCGGGAGAGCACAGATACGCAGTATTTT. This translates into CAADRESTDTQYF. V gene TRBV30 combines with J gene TRBJ2-3; tentative D call: TRBD2 (6 bases). Per the germline V gene, CDR1 is GTSNPN and CDR2 is SVGIG (reference sequence). The V end lost 8 bases, the J end lost 0 bases, and 12 bases lay between the germline ends. This CDR3 comprises 13 residues.

This clone was detected a few times. The chain is built from TRBV5-4 and TRBJ1-1; D is unclear. Trimming cost V 0 bases and J 1 base, with 13 bases left between them. CDR1 is SGHNT, CDR2 YYREEE, per germline (reference sequence). The CDR3 loop spans 16 amino acids. As DNA, the CDR3 is TGTGCCAGCAGCTTGGCCGGGATGGGGTGGAACACTGAAGCTTTCTTT. Its protein product is CASSLAGMGWNTEAFF.

This clone was observed a single time. The CDR3 region has the DNA TGTGCCAGCAAGATAGACAGGGGGGACTACAATGAGCAGTTCTTC. Amino acids: CASKIDRGDYNEQFF. This rearrangement joins TRBV27 to TRBJ2-1, with TRBD1 matching 9 bases. This CDR3 contains 15 residues. J lost 3 bases, V lost 7 bases, and 7 bases had no gene match. The germline V gene encodes CDR1 MNHEY and CDR2 SMNVEV (reference sequence).

This clone was detected once. The rearrangement links TRBV6-1 to TRBJ1-1; unclear D gene. The CDR3 has 15 residues. Trimming took 5 bases from V and 2 from J, leaving 15 bases between them. Per the germline V gene, CDR1 is MNHNS and CDR2 is SASEGT. CDR3 sequence (DNA): TGTGCCAGCAGTACGAACACGGGAGGAAACACTGAAGCTTTCTTT. It encodes CASSTNTGGNTEAFF.

This clone was counted only a few times. The same CDR3 arises from other DNA sequences in this sample as well. V usage is TRBV5-1 and J usage is TRBJ2-5; D gene unclear. Per the germline V gene, CDR1 is SGHRS and CDR2 is YFSETQ. The CDR3 runs to 11 residues. Deletions cut 4 bases from V and 2 bases from J, with 3 bases between. The CDR3 sequence is CASSLQETQYF. The CDR3 nucleotides read TGCGCCAGCAGCCTACAAGAGACCCAGTACTTC.

The V and J genes are TRBV9 and TRBJ2-2; 9 nucleotides agree with TRBD2. This CDR3 contains 16 residues. Germline V gene data show CDR1 as SGDLS and CDR2 as YYNGEE. V lost 0 bases to trimming and J lost 4 bases; unmatched junction nucleotides: 4. In DNA, the CDR3 is TGTGCCAGCAGCGTAGCCGGACTAGCGATCACCGGGGAGCTGTTTTTT. Translating gives CASSVAGLAITGELFF.

The CDR3 loop is CASSRPGLAGPYNEQFF. The CDR3, as DNA: TGCGCCAGCAGTCGCCCCGGACTAGCGGGACCTTACAATGAGCAGTTCTTC. The chain couples TRBV23-1 to TRBJ2-1, with 12 positions matching TRBD2. TRBV23-1 is noted as an ORF with a role that remains uncertain. The CDR3 has 17 residues. The J segment lost 4 bases and the V segment lost 4 bases, leaving 8 bases of the junction unmatched.

Only a few counts were recorded for this clone. The chain carries TRBV9 and TRBJ1-5, with 7 bases aligning to TRBD1. The junction had 2 bases not matched to a gene; V was cut back by 0 bases and J by 2 bases. The CDR3 length is 15 residues. CDR1 and CDR2 from the germline V gene are SGDLS and YYNGEE. The CDR3, as DNA: TGTGCCAGCAGCGTAGACGGACAGGGCAATCAGCCCCAGCATTTT. This translates into CASSVDGQGNQPQHF.